This TCR beta chain was profiled in a study of CD8+ T cells in alopecia areata. Reverse transcription of extracted RNA yielded cDNA, which provided the sequencing template. The method was immunoSEQ multiplex PCR; TCRdb's version includes in-frame clones alone and lacks a portion of them. The sample lists 150,000 or so clones; around 47% were seen once. Investigators sorted PBMCs to obtain both CD4+ and CD8+ T cells. The sequencing input was CD4+ T cells sorted from blood. The TCR was taken from a human donor with alopecia areata.

CDR3 amino acids: CASGQGSPYEQYF. The CDR3 DNA follows: TGTGCCAGCGGGCAGGGGAGTCCCTACGAGCAGTACTTC. The V call is TRBV28, the J call TRBJ2-7; D may be TRBD1 (6 bases). CDR1 is MDHEN, CDR2 SYDVKM, per germline. Trimming shortened V by 8 bases and J by 2 bases, and 13 bases separated the two germline ends. The CDR3 is 13 amino acids.